Sequencing of this T cell receptor (beta chain) was carried out in a study of T cells in Graves' hyperthyroidism and ophthalmopathy. Findings and limits, study-wide: Most thyroid-expanded clonotypes above 0.001 were also found in blood.

This clonotype has ten or more counts. The antigen is not known. Germline V CDR1 and CDR2: SEHNR, FQNEAQ (reference sequence). The CDR3 totals 13 residues. With 1 base removed from V and 9 bases from J, the gap between germline ends came to 9 bases. Amplification targeted TCR beta CDR3 regions from RNA transcripts. Carried out on the TCR CDR3, a first-round RT-PCR used the HTBI primer set. A single record per CDR3 protein comes from TCRdb applying MiXCR to the multiplex PCR reads. The repertoire consists of 350,000 to 450,000 distinct CDR3 sequences, with around an eighth occurring once and the leading ten covering around 28%.

The specimen was blood. V and J are TRBV7-9 and TRBJ2-2; either TRBD1 or TRBD2 may supply D (5 bases each). The clonotype was recovered from a middle-aged man with Graves' ophthalmopathy. CDR3 region: CASSLVRDRELFF. Written as DNA, the CDR3 is TGTGCCAGCAGCTTAGTGAGGGACCGGGAGCTGTTTTTT.